The 19 T cell receptor beta chains in this list originate from one sample, sequenced in a study of cytomegalovirus exposure and HLA in healthy donors. PCR involved 60 Vbeta and 13 Jbeta primers. TCRdb's table, derived via immunoSEQ multiplex PCR, lists solely in-frame clones and lacks some. The table lists 130,000 or so clones, less than 80% of them singletons, with 6.5% to 8% in the top ten. Sequencing input: PBMCs. All receptors come from a man between 35 and 55 years old in good health and CMV-seropositive.

The V gene is TRBV7-2, the J gene TRBJ2-7, with 14 positions matching TRBD2. The CDR3 is made up of 16 amino acids. V trimming: 5 bases; J trimming: 3 bases; junction bases outside the gene matches: 6. CDR1 is SGHTA, CDR2 FQGNSA, per germline. The CDR3 sequence: CASSARLAGGFYEQYF. In nucleotides, the CDR3 is TGTGCCAGCAGCGCCCGACTAGCGGGGGGGTTCTACGAGCAGTACTTC.

The chain recombines TRBV6-1 with TRBJ2-5; 7 bases agree with TRBD1. V lost 3 bases and J lost 2; bases outside the gene matches: 6. The CDR3 spans 15 residues. Germline-derived CDR1 and CDR2 are MNHNS and SASEGT. The CDR3 reads CASSEAPGQQETQYF. The CDR3 region has the DNA TGTGCCAGCAGTGAGGCTCCGGGACAGCAAGAGACCCAGTACTTC.

The chain employs TRBV2 and TRBJ1-6, with D hard to call. Per the germline V gene, CDR1 is SNHLY and CDR2 is FYNNEI. The CDR3 has 14 residues. Between the trimmed V and J ends, which lost 2 bases and 7 bases, there was a span of 9 bases. The CDR3 nucleotides are TGTGCCAGCAGTGAAACCGAGAGGAATTCACCCCTCCACTTT. Its protein is CASSETERNSPLHF.

This clone showed up just a few times. The V call is TRBV5-4, the J call TRBJ2-3, with TRBD2 matching over 11 bases. With V trimmed by 4 bases and J by 4 bases, 17 bases remained unmatched. Germline CDR1 SGHNT, CDR2 YYREEE (reference sequence). The CDR3 has 19 residues. The chain's CDR3 is CASSKGVRSSGGGSDTQYF. The CDR3 bases are TGTGCCAGCAGCAAGGGTGTCCGGAGTAGCGGGGGGGGGTCAGATACGCAGTATTTT.

The chain carries TRBV6-1 and TRBJ2-4, with 12 positions matching TRBD2. The CDR3 totals 15 residues. The germline V gene has CDR1 MNHNS and CDR2 SASEGT. Germline trimming cut 2 bases from V and 6 bases from J; bases unmatched to any gene: 2. In DNA, the CDR3 is TGTGCCAGCAGTGAACTAGCGGGAGGGCCAAACATTCAGTACTTC. Its protein is CASSELAGGPNIQYF.

This chain uses TRBV28 with TRBJ2-1; possible D gene TRBD1, 6 bases. The CDR3 runs to 14 residues. V lost 3 bases, J lost 4 bases, and 10 bases lay in between. Per the germline V gene, CDR1 is MDHEN and CDR2 is SYDVKM. The CDR3 protein is CASSLARGYNEQFF. The CDR3 nucleotides are TGTGCCAGCAGTTTGGCCAGGGGATACAATGAGCAGTTCTTC.

The chain employs TRBV5-1 and TRBJ2-5; TRBD2 agrees at 13 bases. Trimming at V came to 4 bases and at J to 4 bases, leaving 7 bases not matched to a gene. Germline CDR1 is SGHRS and CDR2 is YFSETQ. This CDR3 spans 16 amino acids. The CDR3 is CASSTRTSGRLETQYF. In nucleotides, the CDR3 is TGCGCCAGCAGCACCAGGACTAGCGGGAGATTAGAGACCCAGTACTTC.

The V and J genes are TRBV7-2 and TRBJ2-7; the match to TRBD2 covers 9 bases. The length of the CDR3 is 15 residues. V was pared by 4 bases and J by 3 bases, with 7 bases of the junction left unmatched. Per germline, CDR1 SGHTA and CDR2 FQGNSA. Written as DNA, the CDR3 is TGTGCCAGCAGCTCACGGACTAGCGTTAACTACGAGCAGTACTTC. Translated: CASSSRTSVNYEQYF. Together with reference TRBV7-2 and TRBJ2-7, the CDR3 gives the full variable domain: GAGVSQSPSNKVTEKGKDVELRCDPISGHTALYWYRQSLGQGLEFLIYFQGNSAPDKSGLPSDRFSAERTGGSVSTLTIQRTQQEDSAVYLCASSSRTSVNYEQYFGPGTRLTVT.

This clone was seen a single time. This rearrangement joins TRBV5-1 to TRBJ2-1; a weak D match, TRBD2 (6 bases). CDR3 size: 14 residues. The germline V and J ends were trimmed by 4 bases and 8 bases, with 16 bases remaining between them. Germline V gene lookup returns CDR1 SGHRS and CDR2 YFSETQ. CDR3 residues: CASSRGGRRYEQFF. In nucleotides, the CDR3 is TGCGCCAGCAGCCGCGGAGGGAGGCGGTATGAGCAGTTCTTC. Variable domain in full (rest from reference TRBV5-1 and TRBJ2-1): KAGVTQTPRYLIKTRGQQVTLSCSPISGHRSVSWYQQTPGQGLQFLFEYFSETQRNKGNFPGRFSGRQFSNSRSEMNVSTLELGDSALYLCASSRGGRRYEQFFGPGTRLTVL.

This clone turned up a few times. The chain links TRBV7-9 to TRBJ2-6; D gene unclear. Germline-derived CDR1 and CDR2 are SEHNR and FQNEAQ (reference sequence). The CDR3 has 14 residues. The ends were cut back, 1 base at V and 4 bases at J, with 5 bases in the middle. The CDR3 nucleotides read TGTGCCAGCAGCTTAGGAGTCGGGGCCAACGTCCTGACTTTC. The encoded protein is CASSLGVGANVLTF.

The gene calls are TRBV5-6 and TRBJ1-1, with a possible D match to TRBD1 (5 bases). This CDR3 region has 16 residues. In germline, CDR1 is SGHDT, CDR2 YYEEEE. Trimming removed 1 base from V and 1 base from J, with 14 bases in between. CDR3 in amino acids: CASSLLMGQSNTEAFF. The CDR3 DNA follows: TGTGCCAGCAGCTTGTTGATGGGGCAATCGAACACTGAAGCTTTCTTT.

The chain couples TRBV6-4 to TRBJ2-2, with 14 nucleotides matching TRBD2. After removal of 8 bases from V and 2 bases from J, the junction contained 7 bases not matched to a gene. The CDR3 consists of 17 residues. From germline, CDR1 is MRHNA and CDR2 SNTAGT. The CDR3 DNA reads TGTGCCAGCTCAAGGACTAGCGGGGGGATCAACACCGGGGAGCTGTTTTTT. Residues: CASSRTSGGINTGELFF.

V and J are TRBV6-1 and TRBJ2-3, with TRBD2 matching 7 bases. The V gene's germline CDR1 is MNHNS and CDR2 SASEGT. The length of the CDR3 is 16 residues. V shed 2 bases and J 3 bases; nucleotides not matched to a gene: 8. CDR3 sequence: CASSESGGGSTDTQYF. The DNA for the CDR3 is TGTGCCAGCAGTGAATCTGGAGGCGGGAGTACAGATACGCAGTATTTT.

This clone was seen only a few times. The gene calls are TRBV5-6 and TRBJ2-5; perhaps TRBD1 as D (5 bases). The CDR3 totals 14 residues. The germline V gene has CDR1 SGHDT and CDR2 YYEEEE. The V and J ends lost 5 bases and 4 bases respectively, with 15 bases between them. The CDR3 region is CASSPTGGGETQYF. The CDR3 DNA sequence: TGTGCCAGCAGTCCAACAGGCGGTGGAGAGACCCAGTACTTC.

The chain links TRBV5-5 to TRBJ2-5; 7 bases are a match to TRBD1. The V and J ends lost 0 bases and 5 bases, in that order; junction bases with no gene match: 7. Germline lookup yields CDR1 SGHKS and CDR2 YYEKEE (reference sequence). The CDR3 totals 15 residues. CDR3 protein: CASSLADRVGETQYF. The CDR3 DNA sequence: TGTGCCAGCAGCTTGGCAGACAGGGTGGGGGAGACCCAGTACTTC.

The chain joins TRBV5-1 to TRBJ2-7; TRBD1 agrees at 8 bases. Germline V gives CDR1 SGHRS, CDR2 YFSETQ. CDR3 length: 14 residues. V was pared by 4 bases and J by 2 bases, with 5 bases of the junction left unmatched. The CDR3 sequence is CASSTGQVPYEQYF. The CDR3 coding sequence is TGCGCCAGCAGCACGGGACAGGTCCCCTACGAGCAGTACTTC.

The genes are TRBV7-2 and TRBJ2-2; 7 bases align to TRBD2. This CDR3 is built from 14 residues. Germline V gene sequence: CDR1 SGHTA, CDR2 FQGNSA. The V and J ends lost 3 bases and 7 bases, in that order; junction bases with no gene match: 5. CDR3 nucleotides: TGTGCCAGCAGCTTCGGGGGGTTTAACGGGGAGCTGTTTTTT. Translated: CASSFGGFNGELFF.

Only a few counts were recorded for this clone. The chain joins TRBV27 to TRBJ2-7; D might be TRBD2 (5 bases). V was clipped by 6 bases and J by 2 bases, with 14 bases between them. Germline lookup yields CDR1 MNHEY and CDR2 SMNVEV (reference sequence). The CDR3 extends over 14 amino acids. CDR3 loop: CASSRSPGAYEQYF. The DNA of the CDR3 is TGTGCCAGCAGCCGAAGCCCCGGGGCCTACGAGCAGTACTTC.

This clone has just a few counts. V is TRBV7-9 and J is TRBJ1-2; the D is unclear. The CDR3 runs 12 residues. V lost 4 bases to trimming and J lost 5 bases, with 8 bases between them. Germline-derived CDR1 and CDR2 are SEHNR and FQNEAQ (reference sequence). The CDR3 sequence is CASSSTPYGYTF. CDR3 coding DNA: TGTGCCAGCAGCTCGACACCGTATGGCTACACCTTC.